This passage covers 27 T cell receptor beta chains from one sample sequenced in a study of blood T cell repertoires in COVID-19. Assay used: immunoSEQ multiplex PCR; TCRdb lists only in-frame clones, some missing. The repertoire holds roughly 29,000 clones, 55% to 75% seen once, with roughly 21% in the top ten. Sequenced material: peripheral blood. These receptors came from a boy aged 2-9 years with active or convalescent COVID-19.

This chain connects TRBV3-1 (or the pseudogene TRBV3-2) to TRBJ1-1; TRBD1 aligns across 11 bases. The germline CDR1 and CDR2 sequences are LGHDT and YNNKEL (reference sequence). The CDR3 is 16 amino acids. After removal of 5 bases from V and 4 bases from J, the junction contained 9 bases not matched to a gene. The CDR3 DNA follows: TGTGCCAGCAGCTTAGGGACAGGGGGGATTGGCACTGAAGCTTTCTTT. Its translation is CASSLGTGGIGTEAFF.

This clone was detected once. The chain employs TRBV6-2 or TRBV6-3 and TRBJ2-1, with 7 positions matching TRBD2. The germline V gene has CDR1 MNHEY and CDR2 SVGEGT. The V gene end was trimmed by 2 bases and the J gene end by 4 bases; junction bases not matched to a gene: 5. The CDR3 is 15 amino acids. The CDR3 bases are TGTGCCAGCAGTTACATGGCGGGAGCTTACAATGAGCAGTTCTTC. Its protein product is CASSYMAGAYNEQFF.

This clone was observed at least ten times. This chain joins TRBV28 and TRBJ2-7; a possible D gene is TRBD1 (6 bases). Trimming removed 7 bases from V and 0 bases from J, with 16 bases in between. The CDR3 has 15 amino acids. From germline, CDR1 is MDHEN and CDR2 SYDVKM. CDR3 loop: CASTGPGQSSYEQYF. CDR3 bases: TGTGCCAGCACCGGTCCGGGACAAAGCTCCTACGAGCAGTACTTC. The whole variable domain, remainder taken from reference TRBV28 and TRBJ2-7, is DVKVTQSSRYLVKRTGEKVFLECVQDMDHENMFWYRQDPGLGLRLIYFSYDVKMKEKGDIPEGYSVSREKKERFSLILESASTNQTSMYLCASTGPGQSSYEQYFGPGTRLTVT.

The chain employs TRBV15 and TRBJ1-2; 10 bases match TRBD1. V lost 3 bases to trimming and J lost 3 bases; unmatched junction nucleotides: 10. Germline loops: CDR1 LNHNV, CDR2 YYDKDF (reference sequence). The CDR3 consists of 17 residues. The CDR3 region is CATSSSWGTGEYYGYTF. DNA for the CDR3: TGTGCCACCAGCAGCTCCTGGGGGACAGGGGAATACTATGGCTACACCTTC.

This chain connects TRBV4-1 to TRBJ1-2, with 7 bases lining up with TRBD1. With V trimmed by 1 base and J by 8 bases, 16 bases remained unmatched. The CDR3 spans 17 residues. The germline V gene has CDR1 MGHRA and CDR2 YSYEKL. CDR3 nucleotide sequence: TGCGCCAGCAGCCAAGTGGGACAGCAAGTTTGGTCGTTGGGCTACACCTTC. Translation gives CASSQVGQQVWSLGYTF.

The V and J genes are TRBV6-2 or TRBV6-3 and TRBJ2-2; 8 bases map to TRBD1. The V gene's germline CDR1 is MNHEY and CDR2 SVGEGT. This CDR3 region has 21 residues. Trimming at V came to 0 bases and at J to 7 bases, leaving 22 bases not matched to a gene. CDR3 in amino acids: CASSYSLRDRQSYFVGGELFF. In DNA form, the CDR3 reads TGTGCCAGCAGTTACTCCCTCCGGGACAGGCAATCGTATTTTGTTGGCGGGGAGCTGTTTTTT.

The J gene is TRBJ2-7, the V gene TRBV19, with 9 bases lining up with TRBD1. This CDR3 region has 14 residues. The germline CDR1 and CDR2 sequences are LNHDA and SQIVND (reference sequence). J was trimmed by 2 bases and V by 6 bases; bases with no gene match: 5. The CDR3 DNA follows: TGTGCCAGTAGCCCGGGACAGGGAACCTACGAGCAGTACTTC. Translated, it gives CASSPGQGTYEQYF.

This clone has just a few counts. This sequence joins TRBV5-5 and TRBJ2-1; 11 bases map to TRBD2. The germline V gene has CDR1 SGHKS and CDR2 YYEKEE (reference sequence). With 3 bases clipped from V and 0 bases from J, the junction kept 5 bases outside the gene matches. This CDR3 is 17 amino acids long. The DNA for the CDR3 is TGTGCCAGCAGCTCTAGACTAGCGGGAAGCTCCTACAATGAGCAGTTCTTC. It codes for CASSSRLAGSSYNEQFF.

This clone was picked up a small number of times. The chain has TRBV28 and TRBJ1-6; 9 bases fit TRBD1. The CDR3 runs 14 residues. Per the germline V gene, CDR1 is MDHEN and CDR2 is SYDVKM. The V segment lost 7 bases and the J segment 9 bases; nucleotides outside the gene matches: 7. The CDR3 DNA sequence: TGTGCCAGCACCCAAAACAGGGGGCGTTCACCCCTCCACTTT. This translates into CASTQNRGRSPLHF.

CDR3 residues: CASSHGQFSGNTIYF. CDR3 DNA: TGTGCCAGCTCGCACGGACAATTCTCTGGAAACACCATATATTTT. The gene calls are TRBV18 and TRBJ1-3; TRBD1 might be the D (5 bases). The CDR3 is 15 residues long. Germline V gene data show CDR1 as KGHSH and CDR2 as LQKENI. The germline V and J ends were trimmed by 6 bases and 0 bases, with 12 bases remaining between them.

The rearrangement links TRBV19 to TRBJ2-7, with 11 bases matching TRBD2. V shed 5 bases and J 4 bases; nucleotides not matched to a gene: 22. The CDR3 totals 20 residues. In germline, CDR1 is LNHDA, CDR2 SQIVND (reference sequence). This CDR3 is CASSPLAGGLAARRTYEQYF. For the CDR3, the DNA is TGTGCCAGTAGTCCTCTAGCGGGGGGACTAGCGGCAAGAAGGACGTACGAGCAGTACTTC.

In this sample, this clone turned up a few times. The chain combines TRBV5-1 with TRBJ2-5; 14 positions match TRBD2. Per the germline V gene, CDR1 is SGHRS and CDR2 is YFSETQ. The CDR3 is 19 residues long. V shed 0 bases, J shed 5 bases, and the junction held 12 bases outside the gene matches. CDR3 protein: CASSLARTSGRRGAETQYF. CDR3 nucleotides: TGCGCCAGCAGCTTGGCCAGGACTAGCGGGAGGAGGGGGGCGGAGACCCAGTACTTC.

About this clone itself: The junction departs from the called germline gene at one end, perhaps through a read error. The chain recombines TRBV6-1 with TRBJ1-1, with D maybe TRBD1 (5 bases). Germline CDR1 reads MNHNS; CDR2 reads SASEGT. This CDR3 spans 20 amino acids. The CDR3 DNA reads TGTGCCAACAGTGAAGTTCAAGTGAGAGGGAAAGGGCTGGGGGGTACTGAAGCTTTCTTT. It specifies CANSEVQVRGKGLGGTEAFF.

Written as DNA, the CDR3 is TGTGCCACCAGCAGACCCAGGCTAGCGTCCTACAATGAGCAGTTCTTC. Translated: CATSRPRLASYNEQFF. This rearrangement joins TRBV15 to TRBJ2-1, with D perhaps matching TRBD2 (6 bases). CDR3 size: 16 residues. With 2 bases removed from V and 1 base from J, the gap between germline ends came to 12 bases. Germline assignment: CDR1 LNHNV and CDR2 YYDKDF (reference sequence).

The V and J genes are TRBV28 and TRBJ2-7; 9 nucleotides line up with TRBD1. The germline CDR1 and CDR2 sequences are MDHEN and SYDVKM. After removal of 5 bases from V and 5 bases from J, the junction contained 10 bases not matched to a gene. CDR3 size: 15 residues. The CDR3 bases are TGTGCCAGCAGTCCCTCCGGGACAGGGTTTAACGAGCAGTACTTC. It is translated as CASSPSGTGFNEQYF.

The chain is built from TRBV19 and TRBJ1-5; tentatively, D is TRBD1 (6 bases). CDR3 length equals 14 residues. V lost 2 bases and J lost 6, with 11 bases in between. The germline V gene encodes CDR1 LNHDA and CDR2 SQIVND (reference sequence). The CDR3 loop reads CASSIKQGPQPQHF. CDR3 DNA sequence: TGTGCCAGTAGTATAAAACAGGGACCTCAGCCCCAGCATTTT. Variable domain in full (rest from reference TRBV19 and TRBJ1-5): DGGITQSPKYLFRKEGQNVTLSCEQNLNHDAMYWYRQDPGQGLRLIYYSQIVNDFQKGDIAEGYSVSREKKESFPLTVTSAQKNPTAFYLCASSIKQGPQPQHFGDGTRLSIL.

The V call is TRBV27, the J call TRBJ1-1; maybe TRBD1 (5 bases). This CDR3 has 16 amino acids. The V end was cut by 7 bases, the J end by 5 bases, with 23 bases between. CDR1 is MNHEY, CDR2 SMNVEV, per germline (reference sequence). The CDR3 loop reads CASKRGAVPTETEAFF. Here the CDR3 DNA reads TGTGCCAGCAAAAGGGGCGCGGTACCGACGGAGACTGAAGCTTTCTTT.

The chain carries TRBV24-1 and TRBJ2-5, with D possibly TRBD2 on 7 matching bases. V lost 1 base and J lost 0, with 17 bases in between. This CDR3 has 18 amino acids. Germline CDR1 reads KGHDR; CDR2 reads SFDVKD. The CDR3 spells CATSDFSGGGYHQETQYF. DNA for the CDR3: TGTGCCACCAGTGATTTTAGTGGGGGGGGCTACCACCAAGAGACCCAGTACTTC.

The V gene is TRBV18, the J gene TRBJ2-1; TRBD2 agrees at 9 bases. The germline V gene has CDR1 KGHSH and CDR2 LQKENI. The CDR3 length is 17 residues. After removal of 1 base from V and 8 bases from J, the junction contained 12 bases not matched to a gene. CDR3 residues: CASSPRPSGIPPHEQFF. The CDR3 nucleotides read TGTGCCAGCTCACCACGCCCTAGCGGGATCCCTCCGCATGAGCAGTTCTTC.

The J gene is TRBJ2-7, the V gene TRBV19; 11 bases align to TRBD2. The CDR3 is 14 residues long. Germline V lookup: CDR1 LNHDA, CDR2 SQIVND (reference sequence). V shed 4 bases, J shed 3 bases, and the junction held 2 bases outside the gene matches. In nucleotides, the CDR3 is TGTGCCAGTAGTACCGGGACTAGCGGCTACGAGCAGTACTTC. Translation gives CASSTGTSGYEQYF.

This clone has just a few counts. The chain employs TRBV27 and TRBJ1-1; TRBD1 agrees at 8 bases. After removal of 2 bases from V and 11 bases from J, the junction contained 13 bases not matched to a gene. This CDR3 comprises 15 residues. Germline CDR1 reads MNHEY; CDR2 reads SMNVEV (reference sequence). This chain's CDR3 is CASSLTQQGASGAFF. In DNA form, the CDR3 reads TGTGCCAGCAGTTTAACCCAGCAGGGGGCATCGGGGGCTTTCTTT.

The V call is TRBV3-1 (or the pseudogene TRBV3-2), the J call TRBJ2-1, with 7 bases aligning to TRBD2. J was trimmed by 7 bases and V by 0 bases; bases with no gene match: 6. The CDR3 length is 15 residues. The germline gives CDR1 LGHDT, CDR2 YNNKEL (reference sequence). The CDR3 is CASSQDGLGRNEQFF. DNA of the CDR3: TGTGCCAGCAGCCAAGACGGACTAGGCAGGAATGAGCAGTTCTTC.

This clone occurred once. J is TRBJ2-2 and V is TRBV6-6; D ambiguous. V was pared by 6 bases and J by 5 bases, with 13 bases between. CDR1 and CDR2 (germline): MNHNY, SVGAGI (reference sequence). The CDR3 has 14 amino acids. In nucleotides, the CDR3 is TGTGCCAGCAGGGCTCGCCAGGAAACCGGGGAGCTGTTTTTT. It yields the protein CASRARQETGELFF.

This chain connects TRBV15 to TRBJ1-5, with a possible D match to TRBD1 (6 bases). Germline CDR1 reads LNHNV; CDR2 reads YYDKDF (reference sequence). Trimming stripped 1 base from V and 6 bases from J, with 19 bases between. This CDR3 has 17 amino acids. CDR3 nucleotide sequence: TGTGCCACCAGCAGAGGTTCCGGGGGGGGCAGGGGTCAGCCCCAGCATTTT. Its translation is CATSRGSGGGRGQPQHF. Combining the CDR3 with reference TRBV15 and TRBJ1-5 gives the whole variable domain DAMVIQNPRYQVTQFGKPVTLSCSQTLNHNVMYWYQQKSSQAPKLLFHYYDKDFNNEADTPDNFQSRRPNTSFCFLDIRSPGLGDTAMYLCATSRGSGGGRGQPQHFGDGTRLSIL.

The genes are TRBV28 and TRBJ1-5; D may be TRBD1 (5 bases). The CDR3 consists of 16 residues. Germline CDR1 is MDHEN and CDR2 is SYDVKM. The V end lost 5 bases, the J end lost 7 bases, and 21 bases lay between the germline ends. The CDR3 DNA sequence: TGTGCCAGCAGTCCCCAAGGAGGGGAGTCGTGGCAGCCCCAGCATTTT. This codes for CASSPQGGESWQPQHF.

The chain couples TRBV28 to TRBJ1-2; maybe TRBD1 (5 bases). The CDR3 has 12 amino acids. V dropped 7 bases and J dropped 4 bases, with 10 bases sitting between them. Germline CDR1 and CDR2: MDHEN and SYDVKM. The CDR3 DNA follows: TGTGCCAGCAAGACAGCCTTCTATGGCTACACCTTC. It specifies CASKTAFYGYTF.

In its sample, this clone ranks as medium-sized. This chain joins TRBV2 and TRBJ2-7; possible D gene TRBD1, 5 bases. The V gene lost 7 bases and the J gene lost 6 bases, with 13 bases spanning the gap. Per germline, CDR1 SNHLY and CDR2 FYNNEI. The CDR3 has 12 residues. CDR3 region: CASTLGAFEQYV. CDR3 nucleotides: TGTGCCAGCACTCTTGGGGCCTTCGAGCAGTACGTC.